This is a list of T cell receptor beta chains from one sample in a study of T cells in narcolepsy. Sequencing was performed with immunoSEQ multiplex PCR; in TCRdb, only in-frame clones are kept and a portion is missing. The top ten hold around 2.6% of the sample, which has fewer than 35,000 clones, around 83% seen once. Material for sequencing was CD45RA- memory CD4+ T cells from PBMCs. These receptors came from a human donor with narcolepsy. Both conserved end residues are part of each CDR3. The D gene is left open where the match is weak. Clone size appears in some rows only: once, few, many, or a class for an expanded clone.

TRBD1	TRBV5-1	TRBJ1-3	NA	CASSLEPGTGDAGNTIYF	TGCGCCAGCAGCTTGGAACCCGGGACAGGAGACGCTGGAAACACCATATATTTT
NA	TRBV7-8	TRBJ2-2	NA	CASSLVSANTGELFF	TGTGCCAGCAGCTTAGTTTCCGCGAACACCGGGGAGCTGTTTTTT
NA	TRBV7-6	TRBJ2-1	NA	CASSPPRGHSSYNEQFF	TGTGCCAGCAGCCCCCCCCGGGGCCATAGCTCCTACAATGAGCAGTTCTTC
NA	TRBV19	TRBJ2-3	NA	CASSIGTSGDTQYF	TGTGCCAGTAGTATAGGGACCTCGGGAGATACGCAGTATTTT
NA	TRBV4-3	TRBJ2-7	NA	CASSRSTGQGHHEQYF	TGCGCCAGCAGCCGCTCAACTGGGCAGGGGCACCACGAGCAGTACTTC
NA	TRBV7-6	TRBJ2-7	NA	CASSFRQTSYEQYF	TGTGCCAGCAGCTTCAGACAGACCTCCTACGAGCAGTACTTC
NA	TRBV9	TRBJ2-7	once	CASPTRGGVKVQRRYEQYF	TGTGCCAGCCCCACGCGTGGTGGGGTAAAGGTACAGAGAAGATACGAGCAGTACTTC
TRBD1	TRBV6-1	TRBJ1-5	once	CASSYRDRAQPQHF	TGTGCCAGCAGTTATAGGGACAGGGCCCAGCCCCAGCATTTT
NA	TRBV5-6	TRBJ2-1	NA	CASSLVDSVSGNEQFF	TGTGCCAGCAGCTTGGTGGACAGCGTGTCGGGCAATGAGCAGTTCTTC
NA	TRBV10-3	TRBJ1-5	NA	CASQGVSNQPQHF	TGTGCCAGCCAGGGAGTAAGCAATCAGCCCCAGCATTTT
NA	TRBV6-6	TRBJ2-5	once	CASSYSPGQGETQYF	TGTGCCAGCAGTTACTCCCCCGGGCAGGGAGAGACCCAGTACTTC
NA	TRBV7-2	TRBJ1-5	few	CASSSRQGQPQHF	TGTGCCAGCAGCTCACGTCAAGGTCAGCCCCAGCATTTT
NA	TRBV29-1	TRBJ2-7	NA	CSVENRGQQYF	TGCAGCGTTGAAAACCGGGGGCAGCAGTACTTC
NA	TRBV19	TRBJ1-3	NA	CASSSWTDGSGNTIYF	TGTGCCAGTAGTTCCTGGACCGACGGGTCTGGAAACACCATATATTTT
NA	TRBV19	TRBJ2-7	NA	CASSAPAGAGLQYEQYF	TGTGCCAGTAGCGCGCCGGCGGGGGCAGGCCTACAGTACGAGCAGTACTTC
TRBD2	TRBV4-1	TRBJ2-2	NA	CASRRSGGADAGELFF	TGCGCCAGCAGGCGCAGCGGGGGGGCGGACGCCGGGGAGCTGTTTTTT
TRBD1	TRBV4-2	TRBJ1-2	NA	CASSPTVRTGNGYTF	TGTGCCAGCAGCCCAACAGTCAGGACAGGGAACGGCTACACCTTC
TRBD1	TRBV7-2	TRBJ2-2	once	CASSRWTGGNTGELFF	TGTGCCAGCAGCCGTTGGACAGGGGGCAACACCGGGGAGCTGTTTTTT
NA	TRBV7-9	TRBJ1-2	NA	CASSLSTGNMGTSYGYTF	TGTGCCAGCAGCTTAAGTACAGGGAACATGGGAACTAGCTATGGCTACACCTTC
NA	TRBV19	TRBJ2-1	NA	CASSALSDGRRGVAYNEQFF	TGTGCCAGTAGTGCCCTTTCGGACGGCCGCCGCGGCGTAGCCTACAATGAGCAGTTCTTC
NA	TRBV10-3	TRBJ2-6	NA	CAISDNSGANVLTF	TGTGCCATCAGTGACAACTCTGGGGCCAACGTCCTGACTTTC
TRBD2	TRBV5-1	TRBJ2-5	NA	CASSLAGVAGGRQETQYF	TGCGCCAGCAGCTTGGCCGGAGTAGCGGGGGGAAGACAAGAGACCCAGTACTTC
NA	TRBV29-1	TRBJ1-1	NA	CSVDLRQTEAFF	TGCAGCGTTGATTTGCGACAGACTGAAGCTTTCTTT
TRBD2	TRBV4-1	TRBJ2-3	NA	CASSQEGLAGDNTQYF	TGCGCCAGCAGCCAAGAGGGACTAGCGGGGGACAATACGCAGTATTTT
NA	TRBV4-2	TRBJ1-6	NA	CASRTDYNSPLHF	TGTGCCAGCAGGACAGATTATAATTCACCCCTCCACTTT
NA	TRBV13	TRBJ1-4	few	CASSFAGGSEKLFF	TGTGCCAGCAGCTTTGCCGGGGGTAGTGAAAAACTGTTTTTT
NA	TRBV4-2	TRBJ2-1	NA	CASSQELGSYNEQFF	TGTGCCAGCAGCCAAGAACTAGGATCCTACAATGAGCAGTTCTTC
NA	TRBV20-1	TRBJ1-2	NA	CSVSGPLDYTF	TGCAGTGTGTCGGGACCTCTTGACTACACCTTC
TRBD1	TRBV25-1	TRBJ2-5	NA	CASSLQGRETQYF	TGTGCCAGCAGTCTACAGGGGCGAGAGACCCAGTACTTC
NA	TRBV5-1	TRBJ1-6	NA	CASSPAGNNSPLHF	TGCGCCAGCAGCCCCGCGGGGAATAATTCACCCCTCCACTTT
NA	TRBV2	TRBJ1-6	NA	CASSVTADNSPLHF	TGTGCCAGCAGTGTGACAGCAGATAATTCACCCCTCCACTTT
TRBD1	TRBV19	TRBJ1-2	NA	CASSKGQNYGYTF	TGTGCCAGTAGTAAGGGACAGAACTATGGCTACACCTTC
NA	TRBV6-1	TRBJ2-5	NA	CASKKGRGIETQYF	TGTGCCAGCAAAAAGGGGCGAGGCATCGAGACCCAGTACTTC
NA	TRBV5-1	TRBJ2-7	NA	CASSLQAASTDEQYF	TGCGCCAGCAGCTTGCAGGCAGCTTCGACCGACGAGCAGTACTTC
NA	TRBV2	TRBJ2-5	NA	CASSEGKRETQYF	TGTGCCAGCAGTGAGGGAAAGCGGGAGACCCAGTACTTC
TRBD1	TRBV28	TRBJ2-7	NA	CASRQGGVYEQYF	TGTGCCAGCAGACAGGGGGGCGTATACGAGCAGTACTTC
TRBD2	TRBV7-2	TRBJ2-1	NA	CASSTSVTSGAYNEQFF	TGTGCCAGCAGCACCTCCGTAACTAGCGGGGCTTACAATGAGCAGTTCTTC
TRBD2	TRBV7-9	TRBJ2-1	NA	CASSGTTNNEQFF	TGTGCCAGCAGCGGGACTACCAACAATGAGCAGTTCTTC
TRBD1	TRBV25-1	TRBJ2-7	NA	CASRGDLFGQGYEQYF	TGTGCCAGCAGGGGGGATCTGTTCGGACAGGGCTACGAGCAGTACTTC
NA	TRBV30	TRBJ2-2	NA	CAWLRVRTTNTGELFF	TGTGCCTGGTTGCGGGTCAGGACAACGAACACCGGGGAGCTGTTTTTT
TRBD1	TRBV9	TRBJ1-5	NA	CASSVGQGRNQPQHF	TGTGCCAGCAGCGTCGGACAGGGGAGAAATCAGCCCCAGCATTTT